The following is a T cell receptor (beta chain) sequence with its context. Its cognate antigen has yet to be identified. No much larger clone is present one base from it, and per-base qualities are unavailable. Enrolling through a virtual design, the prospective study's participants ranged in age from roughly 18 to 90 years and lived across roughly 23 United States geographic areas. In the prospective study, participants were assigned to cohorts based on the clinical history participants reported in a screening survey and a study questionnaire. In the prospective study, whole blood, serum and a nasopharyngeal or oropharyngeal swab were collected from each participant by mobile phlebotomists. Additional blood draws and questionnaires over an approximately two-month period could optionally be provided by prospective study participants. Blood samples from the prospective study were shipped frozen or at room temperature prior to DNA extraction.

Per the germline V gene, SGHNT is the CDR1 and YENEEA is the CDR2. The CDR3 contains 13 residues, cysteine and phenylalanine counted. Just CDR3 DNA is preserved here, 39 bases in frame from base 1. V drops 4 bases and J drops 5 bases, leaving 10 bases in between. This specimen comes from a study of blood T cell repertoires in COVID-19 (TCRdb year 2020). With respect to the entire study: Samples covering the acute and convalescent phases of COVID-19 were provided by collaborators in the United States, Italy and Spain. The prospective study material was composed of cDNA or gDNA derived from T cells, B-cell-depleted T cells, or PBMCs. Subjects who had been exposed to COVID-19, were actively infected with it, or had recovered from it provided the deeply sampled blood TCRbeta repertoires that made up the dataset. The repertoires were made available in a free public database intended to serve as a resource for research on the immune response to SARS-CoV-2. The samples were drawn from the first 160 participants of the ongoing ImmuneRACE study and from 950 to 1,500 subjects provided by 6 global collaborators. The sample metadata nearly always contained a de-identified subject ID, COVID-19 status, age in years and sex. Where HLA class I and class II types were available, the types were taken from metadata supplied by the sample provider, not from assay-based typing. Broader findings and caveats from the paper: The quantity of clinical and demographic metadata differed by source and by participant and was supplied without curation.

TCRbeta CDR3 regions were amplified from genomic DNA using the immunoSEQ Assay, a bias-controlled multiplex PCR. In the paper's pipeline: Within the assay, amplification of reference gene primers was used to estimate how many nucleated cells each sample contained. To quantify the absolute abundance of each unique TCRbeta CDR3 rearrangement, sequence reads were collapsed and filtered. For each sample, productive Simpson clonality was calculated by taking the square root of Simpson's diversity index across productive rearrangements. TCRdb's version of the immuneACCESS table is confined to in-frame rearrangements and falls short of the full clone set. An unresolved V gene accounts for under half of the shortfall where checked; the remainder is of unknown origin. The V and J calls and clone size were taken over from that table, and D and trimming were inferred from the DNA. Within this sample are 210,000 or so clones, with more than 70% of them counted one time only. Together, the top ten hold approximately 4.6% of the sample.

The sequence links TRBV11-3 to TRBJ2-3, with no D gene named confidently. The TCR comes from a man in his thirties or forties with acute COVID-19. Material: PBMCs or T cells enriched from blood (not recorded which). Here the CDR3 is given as CASSSGSGDTQYF. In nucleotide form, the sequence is TGTGCCAGCAGCTCTGGATCGGGAGATACGCAGTATTTT. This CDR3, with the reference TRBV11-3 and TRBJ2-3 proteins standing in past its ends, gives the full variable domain EAGVVQSPRYKIIEKKQPVAFWCNPISGHNTLYWYLQNLGQGPELLIRYENEEAVDDSQLPKDRFSAERLKGVDSTLKIQPAELGDSAVYLCASSSGSGDTQYFGPGTRLTVL.